The 22 T cell receptor beta chains below come from one sample, sequenced in a study of T cells in Graves' hyperthyroidism and ophthalmopathy. Researchers took RNA transcripts and amplified the TCR beta CDR3 regions from them. TCR CDR3 regions were first amplified by RT-PCR with HTBI primers. TCRdb called the multiplex PCR reads again in MiXCR, with one record for every CDR3 protein. Among 490,000 or so distinct CDR3 sequences listed, about 20% were seen once. The sequenced sample consisted of blood. The receptors here all came from a man aged 35-49 years with Graves' ophthalmopathy.

The genes are TRBV7-8 and TRBJ2-2, with D possibly matching TRBD2 (5 bases). Germline V gene sequence: CDR1 SGHVS, CDR2 FQNEAQ. Trimming shortened V by 9 bases and J by 1 base, and 12 bases separated the two germline ends. There are 14 residues in the CDR3. CDR3 DNA sequence: TGTGCCAGTAGTCAAAGCGGGAACACCGGGGAGCTGTTTTTT. It translates to CASSQSGNTGELFF.

This clonotype was seen at least ten times. The chain combines TRBV7-2 with TRBJ1-1; possibly TRBD1 for D (6 bases). The CDR3 totals 13 residues. Per the germline V gene, CDR1 is SGHTA and CDR2 is FQGNSA. Trimming shortened V by 5 bases and J by 4 bases, and 11 bases separated the two germline ends. CDR3 DNA: TGTGCCAGCAGCCAACAGGGAGGCACTGAAGCTTTCTTT. It encodes CASSQQGGTEAFF. The full variable domain, completed using reference TRBV7-2 and TRBJ1-1, is GAGVSQSPSNKVTEKGKDVELRCDPISGHTALYWYRQSLGQGLEFLIYFQGNSAPDKSGLPSDRFSAERTGGSVSTLTIQRTQQEDSAVYLCASSQQGGTEAFFGQGTRLTVV.

The chain employs TRBV12-3 or TRBV12-4 and TRBJ2-3, with TRBD2 matching over 9 bases. J lost 7 bases, V lost 3 bases, and 5 bases had no gene match. CDR3 length: 14 residues. CDR3 loop: CASSFERGAYTQYF. The CDR3 region has the DNA TGTGCCAGCAGTTTCGAGCGGGGGGCCTATACGCAGTATTTT.

This clonotype was seen repeatedly, ten times or more. The V and J genes are TRBV7-9 and TRBJ1-5; 9 positions agree with TRBD1. The CDR3 runs to 15 residues. CDR1 SEHNR and CDR2 FQNEAQ come from the germline V gene (reference sequence). J gave up 4 bases and V 0 bases, and 1 base lay outside the gene matches. CDR3 amino acids: CASSLAGTGNQPQHF. The CDR3 DNA reads TGTGCCAGCAGCTTAGCGGGGACAGGGAATCAGCCCCAGCATTTT.

The sample holds many counts of this clonotype. CDR3 loop: CSARQRVAYNEQFF. CDR3 bases: TGCAGTGCTAGGCAGCGGGTCGCCTACAATGAGCAGTTCTTC. This chain links TRBV20-1 with TRBJ2-1, with a tentative D call TRBD2 (6 bases). The CDR3 loop spans 14 amino acids. CDR1 and CDR2 from the germline V gene are DFQATT and SNEGSKA (reference sequence). V lost 3 bases and J lost 2, with 11 bases in between.

This clonotype was counted many times. This chain joins TRBV28 and TRBJ2-7; D is unresolved. Deletions cut 2 bases from V and 3 bases from J, with 8 bases between. Per germline, CDR1 MDHEN and CDR2 SYDVKM. The CDR3 runs to 13 residues. CDR3 nucleotides: TGTGCCAGCAGTTTAGTGACTGGCTACGAGCAGTACTTC. Translated, it gives CASSLVTGYEQYF.

This clonotype was seen a few times. The gene calls are TRBV30 and TRBJ2-5; no definite D call. This CDR3 comprises 13 residues. V lost 3 bases, J lost 1 base, and 9 bases lay in between. Germline V gene sequence: CDR1 GTSNPN, CDR2 SVGIG (reference sequence). The CDR3 DNA sequence: TGTGCCTGGAGGTACTCCCCCCAAGAGACCCAGTACTTC. It specifies CAWRYSPQETQYF.

Only a few counts were recorded for this clonotype. The chain has TRBV6-9 and TRBJ1-2; 9 bases line up with TRBD1. The CDR3 length is 14 residues. With 3 bases clipped from V and 7 bases from J, the junction kept 6 bases outside the gene matches. CDR1 and CDR2 (germline): MNHGY, SVAAGI. CDR3 protein: CASSYTQDRGGYTF. The CDR3 region has the DNA TGTGCCAGCAGTTACACCCAGGACAGGGGTGGCTACACCTTC.

This clonotype showed up just a few times. The chain links TRBV2 to TRBJ2-3; possibly TRBD1 or TRBD2 for D (6 bases each). There are 17 residues in the CDR3. Germline CDR1 is SNHLY and CDR2 is FYNNEI. Trimming stripped 5 bases from V and 8 bases from J, with 26 bases between. The CDR3 protein is CASSLFFRGQAGGTQYF. Written as DNA, the CDR3 is TGTGCCAGCAGTTTATTCTTCAGGGGTCAGGCCGGGGGTACGCAGTATTTT.

The V and J genes are TRBV10-3 and TRBJ2-4, with D possibly TRBD2 on 6 matching bases. The length of the CDR3 is 14 residues. Germline V lookup: CDR1 ENHRY, CDR2 SYGVKD. The V end lost 0 bases, the J end lost 9 bases, and 12 bases lay between the germline ends. As DNA, the CDR3 is TGTGCCATCAGTGAGTCGACCGGGGGAAGCATTCAGTACTTC. Its protein product is CAISESTGGSIQYF.

This clonotype appeared a few times. The chain has TRBV4-3 and TRBJ1-2, with a tentative D call TRBD1 (5 bases). This CDR3 contains 14 residues. The V gene's germline CDR1 is LGHNA and CDR2 YSLEER. V lost 0 bases, J lost 7 bases, and 12 bases lay in between. The CDR3 is CASSQDLGDGGYTF. The CDR3 DNA reads TGCGCCAGCAGCCAAGATCTTGGGGACGGTGGCTACACCTTC.

As to this clonotype: A junction boundary mismatches the germline segment, possibly from a read error. The chain links TRBV13 to TRBJ1-2; TRBD1 aligns across 7 bases. CDR1 is PRHDT and CDR2 is FYEKMQ in the germline V gene (reference sequence). CDR3 length equals 13 residues. The CDR3 is CASSFGQEDGYTF. The CDR3 region has the DNA TGCGCCAGCAGCTTTGGACAGGAGGATGGCTACACCTTC.

This CDR3 reads CASSSSQVRNHEQYF. The CDR3 DNA sequence: TGTGCCAGCAGTTCCTCACAGGTCCGCAACCACGAGCAGTACTTC. The J gene is TRBJ2-7, the V gene TRBV28; D might be TRBD1 (5 bases). Trimming shortened V by 4 bases and J by 5 bases, and 18 bases separated the two germline ends. This CDR3 contains 15 residues. Looked up from germline, CDR1 is MDHEN and CDR2 is SYDVKM.

The table lists this clonotype with many counts. The chain recombines TRBV28 with TRBJ2-7, with D perhaps TRBD2 (5 bases). Trimming shortened V by 2 bases and J by 0 bases, and 11 bases separated the two germline ends. Per germline, CDR1 MDHEN and CDR2 SYDVKM. This CDR3 region has 15 residues. The CDR3 sequence: CASSLEQLASYEQYF. DNA for the CDR3: TGTGCCAGCAGTTTAGAGCAGCTAGCCTCCTACGAGCAGTACTTC.

This clonotype was recorded at least ten times. The V call is TRBV11-2, the J call TRBJ2-2; a possible D gene is TRBD1 (5 bases). Germline V gene lookup returns CDR1 SGHAT and CDR2 FQNNGV. Trimming removed 1 base from V and 3 bases from J, with 9 bases in between. The CDR3 spans 15 residues. CDR3 sequence reads: CASSLVRDHTGELFF. The CDR3 DNA is TGTGCCAGCAGCTTAGTCAGGGATCACACCGGGGAGCTGTTTTTT.

This clonotype was observed a handful of times. V usage is TRBV12-3 or TRBV12-4 and J usage is TRBJ1-6, with D perhaps matching TRBD1 (5 bases). V gave up 1 base and J gave up 10 bases, with 14 bases separating them. The CDR3 contains 15 residues. This CDR3 is CASSLVGFPGSPLHF. The CDR3 DNA follows: TGTGCCAGCAGTTTAGTCGGGTTCCCAGGGTCACCCCTCCACTTT.

This clonotype was observed a few times. The chain joins TRBV25-1 to TRBJ2-7; no reliable D call. Trimming removed 5 bases at V and 6 bases at J, with 11 bases between. This CDR3 spans 12 amino acids. Germline V gene sequence: CDR1 MGHDK, CDR2 SYGVNS. The CDR3 region has the DNA TGTGCCAGCAGTTCCGGTCTCGGCGAGCAGTACTTC. Amino acid sequence: CASSSGLGEQYF.

V and J are TRBV10-3 and TRBJ2-1; the D gene is possibly TRBD1 (6 bases). The germline V and J ends were trimmed by 9 bases and 13 bases, with 25 bases remaining between them. Germline lookup yields CDR1 ENHRY and CDR2 SYGVKD. The CDR3 is 14 residues long. The CDR3 sequence is CAITVGLNDRYQFF. The CDR3 DNA reads TGTGCCATAACCGTTGGGCTCAACGACAGGTACCAGTTCTTC.

This clonotype was picked up many times. J is TRBJ1-1 and V is TRBV5-1; TRBD1 matches 7 bases. Germline assignment: CDR1 SGHRS and CDR2 YFSETQ. With 1 base clipped from V and 2 bases from J, the junction kept 5 bases outside the gene matches. This CDR3 is built from 15 residues. DNA for the CDR3: TGCGCCAGCAGCTTGTGGGGACAGACCAACACTGAAGCTTTCTTT. Translating it yields CASSLWGQTNTEAFF.

The chain carries TRBV19 and TRBJ1-1, with D possibly TRBD1 on 5 matching bases. Looked up from germline, CDR1 is LNHDA and CDR2 is SQIVND (reference sequence). CDR3 length equals 14 residues. The germline V and J ends were trimmed by 9 bases and 4 bases, with 18 bases remaining between them. CDR3 residues: CASRGLLMGTEAFF. The CDR3, as DNA: TGTGCCAGCCGGGGCTTACTTATGGGCACTGAAGCTTTCTTT. Drawing the rest from reference TRBV19 and TRBJ1-1, the complete variable domain is DGGITQSPKYLFRKEGQNVTLSCEQNLNHDAMYWYRQDPGQGLRLIYYSQIVNDFQKGDIAEGYSVSREKKESFPLTVTSAQKNPTAFYLCASRGLLMGTEAFFGQGTRLTVV.

V and J are TRBV7-2 and TRBJ1-2; 9 positions match TRBD1. CDR3 length equals 18 residues. Germline lookup yields CDR1 SGHTA and CDR2 FQGNSA. V gave up 5 bases and J gave up 8 bases; unmatched junction bases: 21. The CDR3 coding sequence is TGTGCCAGCAGCAATCCCGGGACAGGGATTCTACCCTCTATGGGCTACACCTTC. Amino acids: CASSNPGTGILPSMGYTF.

This clonotype has a count of ten or more. The J gene is TRBJ1-1, the V gene TRBV18; tentatively, D is TRBD1 (6 bases). This CDR3 is built from 15 residues. CDR1 is KGHSH and CDR2 is LQKENI in the germline V gene. V was clipped by 3 bases and J by 1 base, with 12 bases between them. The CDR3 DNA sequence: TGTGCCAGCTCACCCGCTGACAGGCCGAACACTGAAGCTTTCTTT. Protein sequence: CASSPADRPNTEAFF.